Presented here are 14 T cell receptor beta chains from one specimen sequenced in a study of tissue T cells after allogeneic stem cell transplantation. Time point of the sample: mouse harvest day 7 after allogeneic transplant. Tail vein injection delivered 10^7 T-cell-depleted bone marrow cells and 10^6 splenic CD5+ T cells. Data came from immunoSEQ multiplex PCR; TCRdb stores just in-frame clones and leaves some out. Here the sample spans 7,000 or so clones, 40% to 55% being singletons. The specimen sequenced was gut tissue. These receptors came from a female BALB/c mouse given C57BL/6 T cells with graft-versus-host disease after an allogeneic hematopoietic cell transplant.

As for this clone: Here the gene names and germline are mouse. The CDR3 bases that were read are TGTGCCAGCAGTCCTGGGAATAACTATGCTGAGCAGTTC. Translation gives CASSPGNNYAEQF. Given in full, the CDR3 is CASSPGNNYAEQFF. The gene calls are TRBV26 and TRBJ2-1; maybe TRBD2 (5 bases). The read gets to within 1 residue of the CDR3 end, and the germline J gene fills in the rest. In germline, CDR1 is KGHPV, CDR2 FQNQEV (reference sequence). This CDR3 is 14 amino acids long. V gave up 4 bases and J gave up 0 bases, with 7 bases separating them. The variable domain in full, with the rest retrieved from reference TRBV26 and TRBJ2-1, is NSKVIQTPRYLVKGQGQKAKMRCIPEKGHPVVFWYQQNKNNEFKFLINFQNQEVLQQIDMTEKRFSAECPSNSPCSLEIQSSEAGDSALYLCASSPGNNYAEQFFGPGTRLTVL.

About this clone: Gene names are the mouse ones. The read ends 1 residue before the CDR3 terminus; that terminus is restored from the germline J gene. V usage is TRBV26 and J usage is TRBJ2-3, with 8 bases fitting TRBD2. The CDR3 has 16 amino acids. Per germline, CDR1 KGHPV and CDR2 FQNQEV (reference sequence). Trimming at V came to 2 bases and at J to 3 bases, leaving 7 bases not matched to a gene. Here the CDR3 reads CASSLTGGKGAETLYF. CDR3 DNA (partial): TGTGCCAGCAGTCTGACTGGGGGAAAAGGAGCAGAAACGCTGTAT. Complete variable domain (other parts from reference TRBV26 and TRBJ2-3): NSKVIQTPRYLVKGQGQKAKMRCIPEKGHPVVFWYQQNKNNEFKFLINFQNQEVLQQIDMTEKRFSAECPSNSPCSLEIQSSEAGDSALYLCASSLTGGKGAETLYFGSGTRLTVL.

In this sample, this clone turned up a few times. Any gene name here is a mouse gene name. Read sequence stops 1 residue before the CDR3 end, and the germline J gene provides the missing end. V usage is TRBV26 and J usage is TRBJ2-7; 7 bases map to TRBD2. The germline gives CDR1 KGHPV, CDR2 FQNQEV (reference sequence). Unmatched junction bases numbered 6, after V lost 4 bases and J lost 0 bases. The CDR3 length is 15 residues. Partial CDR3 DNA: TGTGCCAGCAGTCCCCGGGGGGGAAGCTCCTATGAACAGTAC. Its protein is CASSPRGGSSYEQY. Given in full, the CDR3 is CASSPRGGSSYEQYF. The full variable domain, its missing parts supplied by reference TRBV26 and TRBJ2-7, is NSKVIQTPRYLVKGQGQKAKMRCIPEKGHPVVFWYQQNKNNEFKFLINFQNQEVLQQIDMTEKRFSAECPSNSPCSLEIQSSEAGDSALYLCASSPRGGSSYEQYFGPGTRLTVL.

A word on this clone: The genes and germline here are from mouse. The sequenced fragment ends 1 residue before the CDR3 boundary, so the rest is inferred from the germline J gene. The chain joins TRBV17 to TRBJ2-5; no clear D gene. CDR1 is MNHDT, CDR2 YYDKIL, per germline. V was shortened by 3 bases and J by 0 bases, with 7 bases between the two germline ends. This CDR3 is built from 14 residues. Here the CDR3 reads CASSRGFNQDTQYF. CDR3 DNA (partial): TGTGCTAGCAGTAGGGGTTTTAACCAAGACACCCAGTAC.

This clone was counted a few times. Genes and germline are mouse. The read stops 1 residue short of the end of the CDR3; the missing end is completed from the germline J gene. The chain joins TRBV12-2 to TRBJ2-5; D gene ambiguous. The CDR3 runs 13 residues. V gave up 3 bases and J gave up 0 bases, with 6 bases separating them. Germline values: CDR1 SGHLS, CDR2 HYDKME. The CDR3 sequence is CASSFINQDTQYF. The DNA read from the CDR3 is TGTGCCAGCTCTTTCATTAACCAAGACACCCAGTAC.

This clone showed up just a few times. Mouse gene names and germline throughout. The observed sequence ends 1 residue before the CDR3 terminus, with the missing tail filled in from the germline J gene. This chain connects TRBV4 to TRBJ2-7; 11 nucleotides match TRBD2. CDR3 length: 13 amino acids. The trim removed 5 bases at V and 4 bases at J, leaving 1 base unmatched. Looked up from germline, CDR1 is LGHDT and CDR2 is YNNKQL (reference sequence). The CDR3 bases that were read are TGTGCCAGCAGCGGGACTGGGGGTTATGAACAGTAC. This sequence encodes CASSGTGGYEQY. The whole CDR3 reads CASSGTGGYEQYF.

Turning to this clone: The gene names here belong to mouse. This chain's CDR3 is CASSGTALGVFF. Incomplete CDR3 DNA: TGTGCCAGCAGTGGGACAGCCTTGGGAGTCTTC. This sequence joins TRBV13-1 and TRBJ1-1; D possibly corresponds to TRBD1 (6 bases). The sequence runs out 1 residue before the end of the CDR3; the remainder is reconstructed from the germline J gene. In germline, CDR1 is NSHNY, CDR2 SYGAGN. With 3 bases removed from V and 10 bases from J, the gap between germline ends came to 13 bases. CDR3 length: 12 residues.

On this clone: Gene names are mouse gene names. Coverage ceases 1 residue before the CDR3 finishes, and the germline J gene fills in the end. The chain has TRBV5 and TRBJ1-1; 7 nucleotides agree with TRBD1. The CDR3 extends over 14 amino acids. Per germline, CDR1 LGHNA and CDR2 YNLKQL (reference sequence). The V gene end was trimmed by 1 base and the J gene end by 1 base; junction bases not matched to a gene: 0. CDR3 bases read: TGTGCCAGCAGCCAAGGGACAGGGAACACAGAAGTCTTC. Its translation: CASSQGTGNTEVF. The complete CDR3 protein is CASSQGTGNTEVFF.

Notes on this clone: Gene labels here are mouse ones. The missing CDR3 end, 1 residue past where the read stops, is filled in from the germline J gene. The J gene is TRBJ1-1, the V gene TRBV13-1; a possible D gene is TRBD1 (5 bases). CDR3 size: 14 residues. Germline assignment: CDR1 NSHNY and CDR2 SYGAGN. V was pared by 0 bases and J by 4 bases, with 10 bases between. CDR3 bases read: TGTGCCAGCAGTGATGCAGGGACGGGCACAGAAGTCTTC. Translated: CASSDAGTGTEVF. The whole CDR3 protein reads CASSDAGTGTEVFF.

For this clone: Germline and genes here are mouse. The read ends 1 residue shy of where the CDR3 ends; the end is completed using the germline J gene. The V and J genes are TRBV26 and TRBJ2-4; D is ambiguous. CDR3 length: 12 residues. Germline CDR1 KGHPV, CDR2 FQNQEV (reference sequence). V was trimmed by 5 bases and J by 0 bases, leaving 3 bases between them. CDR3 residues: CASSESQNTLYF. The sequenced CDR3 bases are TGTGCCAGCAGTGAAAGTCAAAACACCTTGTAC.

Comment on this clone: Germline and genes here are mouse. The read finishes 1 residue shy of the CDR3 end, and the germline J gene is used to complete it. The chain joins TRBV12-1 to TRBJ1-4; D is perhaps TRBD1 (6 bases). The CDR3 spans 12 residues. The germline V gene encodes CDR1 SGHSN and CDR2 HYEKVE. V lost 4 bases to trimming and J lost 6 bases, with 8 bases between them. The CDR3 here is CASSGGDERLFF. The CDR3 bases that were read are TGTGCCAGCTCGGGGGGCGACGAAAGATTATTT.

Of note for this clone: Mouse germline and gene names are used. The CDR3 end falls 1 residue outside the read, so it is completed with the germline J gene. The gene calls are TRBV16 and TRBJ2-4; D may be TRBD2 (5 bases). The V and J ends lost 1 base and 2 bases respectively, with 7 bases between them. The CDR3 has 14 residues. The germline CDR1 and CDR2 sequences are SGHSA and FRNQAP. The CDR3 sequence is CASSLVGFQNTLYF. The part of the CDR3 DNA that was read is TGTGCAAGCAGCTTAGTGGGGTTTCAAAACACCTTGTAC.

This clone was seen more than once but under ten times. The listed genes are named as in mouse. The read comes to an end 1 residue before the CDR3 does, leaving the germline J gene to fill in the end. The chain links TRBV26 to TRBJ2-4; a weak D match, TRBD1 (5 bases). Germline lookup yields CDR1 KGHPV and CDR2 FQNQEV (reference sequence). V was trimmed by 5 bases and J by 0 bases, leaving 9 bases between them. The CDR3 covers 14 residues. CDR3 DNA (partial): TGTGCCAGCAGTGAGGGGTCTAGTCAAAACACCTTGTAC. Its protein is CASSEGSSQNTLY. The entire CDR3 sequence reads CASSEGSSQNTLYF.

Concerning this clone itself: Gene names are the mouse ones. Sequencing ends 1 residue short of the CDR3 end; the germline J gene provides the rest. The gene calls are TRBV4 and TRBJ2-4, with 12 bases aligning to TRBD2. Germline loops: CDR1 LGHDT, CDR2 YNNKQL (reference sequence). Trimming at V came to 5 bases and at J to 7 bases, leaving 7 bases not matched to a gene. CDR3 size: 15 residues. The CDR3 bases that were read are TGTGCCAGCAGCCTCCGGACTGGGGGGGAGGACACCTTGTAC. It encodes CASSLRTGGEDTLY. In full, the CDR3 reads CASSLRTGGEDTLYF.